These 32 T cell receptor beta chains share one sample of origin, sequenced in a study of Graves' ophthalmopathy and Graves' hyperthyroidism. The TCR beta CDR3 regions underwent amplification from RNA transcripts. Following a first-round RT-PCR that used HTBI primers, a second-round multiplex PCR was carried out. TCRdb recomputed calls from the multiplex PCR reads with MiXCR, one row per CDR3 protein. The data show some 350,000 distinct CDR3 sequences, roughly a sixth seen once. The source material was peripheral blood. These receptors were collected from an adult woman with stable Graves' hyperthyroidism.

The table lists this clonotype with many counts. This chain uses TRBV19 with TRBJ2-2; the D is unclear. The V end lost 1 base, the J end lost 3 bases, and 12 bases lay between the germline ends. The germline V gene encodes CDR1 LNHDA and CDR2 SQIVND (reference sequence). CDR3 size: 16 residues. For the CDR3, the DNA is TGTGCCAGTAGTATAGCATGGGCTCCGTACACCGGGGAGCTGTTTTTT. It encodes CASSIAWAPYTGELFF.

This clonotype was picked up a small number of times. A much larger clone differs from this one at a single base, so this may be a read error. The V and J genes are TRBV24-1 and TRBJ2-5; D is possibly TRBD2 (6 bases). With 5 bases removed from V and 1 base from J, the gap between germline ends came to 25 bases. Germline V lookup: CDR1 KGHDR, CDR2 SFDVKD. The CDR3 spans 19 residues. The CDR3 is CATSANYWGTSSSQETQYF. CDR3 sequence (DNA): TGTGCCACCAGTGCCAATTATTGGGGTACTAGCAGTTCCCAAGAGACCCAGTACTTC.

This chain joins TRBV12-5 and TRBJ2-6, with 11 nucleotides matching TRBD2. The CDR3 spans 20 residues. Trimming removed 2 bases from V and 1 base from J; junction bases left unmatched: 10. Germline CDR1 and CDR2: LGHNT and FRNRAP. The CDR3 DNA reads as TGTGCTAGTGGTTTGAAGGGACGATCTAGCGGGAGGTCTGGGGCCAACGTCCTGACTTTC. It encodes CASGLKGRSSGRSGANVLTF.

Many counts were recorded for this clonotype. V gene TRBV2 combines with J gene TRBJ2-5; D perhaps matches TRBD2 (5 bases). CDR3 size: 15 residues. V was pared by 0 bases and J by 2 bases, with 10 bases between. Germline values: CDR1 SNHLY, CDR2 FYNNEI. CDR3: CASSEAVSVQETQYF. CDR3 nucleotide sequence: TGTGCCAGCAGTGAAGCGGTTAGCGTTCAAGAGACCCAGTACTTC.

Ten or more counts support this clonotype. This chain connects TRBV5-1 to TRBJ2-2; D uncertain. The CDR3 totals 14 residues. From germline, CDR1 is SGHRS and CDR2 YFSETQ. With 2 bases removed from V and 1 base from J, the gap between germline ends came to 6 bases. The CDR3 DNA follows: TGCGCCAGCAGCTTTGACGGGAACACCGGGGAGCTGTTTTTT. Translation: CASSFDGNTGELFF. Full variable domain (rest looked up from reference TRBV5-1 and TRBJ2-2): KAGVTQTPRYLIKTRGQQVTLSCSPISGHRSVSWYQQTPGQGLQFLFEYFSETQRNKGNFPGRFSGRQFSNSRSEMNVSTLELGDSALYLCASSFDGNTGELFFGEGSRLTVL.

This clonotype was picked up many times. The rearrangement uses TRBV28 and TRBJ2-2; 14 bases align to TRBD2. V lost 8 bases to trimming and J lost 4 bases; unmatched junction nucleotides: 9. The germline V gene encodes CDR1 MDHEN and CDR2 SYDVKM. The CDR3 covers 17 residues. CDR3 nucleotides: TGTGCCAGCTGCGGACTAGCGGGAGGATTTTCCACCGGGGAGCTGTTTTTT. Its translation: CASCGLAGGFSTGELFF.

In its sample, this clonotype was seen many times. J is TRBJ2-5 and V is TRBV6-1; a weak D match, TRBD2 (5 bases). Germline values: CDR1 MNHNS, CDR2 SASEGT. CDR3 length: 16 amino acids. Trimming shortened V by 0 bases and J by 2 bases, and 13 bases separated the two germline ends. The CDR3 DNA sequence: TGTGCCAGCAGTGAAGCGCTCGCTAGCTTTCAAGAGACCCAGTACTTC. Translated, it gives CASSEALASFQETQYF.

This clonotype has at least ten counts. This sequence joins TRBV30 and TRBJ2-5, with D possibly TRBD1 on 5 matching bases. The germline V and J ends were trimmed by 2 bases and 2 bases, with 9 bases remaining between them. The germline V gene has CDR1 GTSNPN and CDR2 SVGIG (reference sequence). This CDR3 contains 13 residues. The CDR3 DNA reads TGTGCCTGGAGTCTCAGGGTGCAAGAGACCCAGTACTTC. This gives the protein CAWSLRVQETQYF. The full variable domain, in which reference TRBV30 and TRBJ2-5 provide the parts outside the CDR3, is SQTIHQWPATLVQPVGSPLSLECTVEGTSNPNLYWYRQAAGRGLQLLFYSVGIGQISSEVPQNLSASRPQDRQFILSSKKLLLSDSGFYLCAWSLRVQETQYFGPGTRLLVL.

About this clonotype: It may be a read error: a sequence one base away is much more abundant. J is TRBJ2-7 and V is TRBV29-1; TRBD2 might be the D (6 bases). Trimming left V 8 bases short and J 0 bases short, with 17 bases between. Germline CDR1 SQVTM, CDR2 ANQGSEA. The CDR3 runs to 14 residues. The CDR3 sequence is CSSLNRGSSYEQYF. CDR3 coding DNA: TGCAGCTCCCTAAACCGGGGGAGCTCCTACGAGCAGTACTTC.

This clonotype has at least ten counts. The CDR3 coding sequence is TGTGCCAGCAGTTCCGGGCAGGGTATCTACGAGCAGTACTTC. It yields the protein CASSSGQGIYEQYF. This sequence joins TRBV7-9 and TRBJ2-7, with D possibly TRBD1 on 5 matching bases. V gave up 6 bases and J gave up 3 bases, with 15 bases separating them. CDR1 SEHNR and CDR2 FQNEAQ come from the germline V gene (reference sequence). This CDR3 comprises 14 residues.

Remarks on this clonotype: One junction end does not reproduce the germline sequence, and a read error may be involved. The chain links TRBV5-1 to TRBJ1-2; TRBD1 matches 7 bases. The CDR3 has 12 amino acids. Germline V gene sequence: CDR1 SGHRS, CDR2 YFSETQ. CDR3 coding DNA: TGTGCCAGCAGCTTCCAGGGGGACGGCTACACCTTC. It yields the protein CASSFQGDGYTF. Variable domain in full (rest from reference TRBV5-1 and TRBJ1-2): KAGVTQTPRYLIKTRGQQVTLSCSPISGHRSVSWYQQTPGQGLQFLFEYFSETQRNKGNFPGRFSGRQFSNSRSEMNVSTLELGDSALYLCASSFQGDGYTFGSGTRLTVV.

This clonotype was detected ten times or more. The chain recombines TRBV27 with TRBJ1-2; 8 nucleotides align to TRBD1. Germline CDR1 MNHEY, CDR2 SMNVEV (reference sequence). This CDR3 region has 14 residues. The trim removed 4 bases at V and 4 bases at J, leaving 5 bases unmatched. The CDR3 region has the DNA TGTGCCAGCAGTTCCCAACAGGGGGTCTATGGCTACACCTTC. It yields the protein CASSSQQGVYGYTF.

The sample holds a few counts of this clonotype. The rearrangement joins TRBV20-1 to TRBJ1-6, with TRBD1 matching 7 bases. Germline CDR1 is DFQATT and CDR2 is SNEGSKA (reference sequence). After removal of 0 bases from V and 8 bases from J, the junction contained 10 bases not matched to a gene. The CDR3 totals 16 residues. CDR3 nucleotide sequence: TGCAGTGCTAGAGATCCCAGGACAGGCACCTATTCACCCCTCCACTTT. Translating gives CSARDPRTGTYSPLHF.

This clonotype was seen ten or more times. The chain employs TRBV28 and TRBJ2-7, with D unresolved. V lost 2 bases and J lost 3, with 5 bases in between. There are 12 residues in the CDR3. Germline CDR1 reads MDHEN; CDR2 reads SYDVKM. The CDR3 loop is CASSLDLYEQYF. In nucleotides, the CDR3 is TGTGCCAGCAGTTTAGACCTCTACGAGCAGTACTTC.

This clonotype was seen repeatedly, ten times or more. The chain links TRBV12-3 or TRBV12-4 to TRBJ1-5, with D unclear. The V and J ends lost 5 bases and 3 bases respectively, with 8 bases between them. CDR3 length: 13 residues. The chain's CDR3 is CASSRNFNQPQHF. CDR3 DNA sequence: TGTGCCAGCAGTAGAAACTTCAATCAGCCCCAGCATTTT.

This clonotype has ten or more counts. V usage is TRBV6-2 or TRBV6-3 and J usage is TRBJ1-5; D gene unclear. CDR1 MNHEY and CDR2 SVGEGT come from the germline V gene. The CDR3 length is 12 residues. V gave up 6 bases and J gave up 9 bases, with 12 bases separating them. The CDR3 DNA reads TGTGCCAGCAGCAAATTTAAGGGGCCCCAGCATTTT. Its protein product is CASSKFKGPQHF.

A single count supports this clonotype. The chain couples TRBV12-3 or TRBV12-4 to TRBJ1-1, with 7 nucleotides matching TRBD1. Trimming cost V 6 bases and J 7 bases; bases outside gene matches: 5. The CDR3 extends over 12 amino acids. CDR3 region: CASSRGQLEAFF. CDR3 sequence (DNA): TGTGCCAGCAGCCGGGGACAGCTTGAAGCTTTCTTT.

This clonotype appeared many times. The chain employs TRBV4-1 and TRBJ1-6; tentatively, D is TRBD1 (5 bases). The CDR3 is 15 amino acids. Germline CDR1 is MGHRA and CDR2 is YSYEKL. Trimming pared 0 bases from V and 11 bases from J, leaving 14 bases between. Here the CDR3 DNA reads TGCGCCAGCAGCCAAGATCGGGGGGTAGGGACACCCCTCCACTTT. It codes for CASSQDRGVGTPLHF.

This clonotype was counted a few times. V gene TRBV24-1 combines with J gene TRBJ2-5; TRBD2 matches 10 bases. The J segment lost 5 bases and the V segment lost 4 bases, leaving 6 bases of the junction unmatched. The CDR3 runs 15 residues. Germline CDR1 is KGHDR and CDR2 is SFDVKD. In DNA form, the CDR3 reads TGTGCCACCAGTGACCCTAGCGGGAGCGGGGAGACCCAGTACTTC. This sequence encodes CATSDPSGSGETQYF.

In this sample, this clonotype turned up a few times. This sequence joins TRBV5-5 and TRBJ2-7; the match to TRBD2 covers 9 bases. The J segment lost 6 bases and the V segment lost 1 base, leaving 8 bases of the junction unmatched. CDR1 and CDR2 (germline): SGHKS, YYEKEE (reference sequence). The CDR3 runs to 15 residues. This CDR3 is CASSLQAGGYFEQYF. The CDR3 bases are TGTGCCAGCAGCTTGCAGGCGGGAGGGTATTTCGAGCAGTACTTC.

This clonotype was found many times. The chain uses TRBV19 and TRBJ1-5, with D perhaps TRBD1 (5 bases). CDR3 length: 14 residues. Trimming stripped 5 bases from V and 6 bases from J, with 14 bases between. Per germline, CDR1 LNHDA and CDR2 SQIVND (reference sequence). Written as DNA, the CDR3 is TGTGCCAGTAGTTGGGGGAGAGAGCGTCAGCCCCAGCATTTT. Its protein product is CASSWGRERQPQHF.

This clonotype came up many times. The rearrangement uses TRBV28 and TRBJ1-5; D call uncertain. From germline, CDR1 is MDHEN and CDR2 SYDVKM. This CDR3 is built from 14 residues. Trimming took off 2 bases at V and 10 bases at J, with 15 bases between the two ends. This chain's CDR3 is CASSLTDLGRPQHF. CDR3 DNA sequence: TGTGCCAGCAGTTTAACGGACTTGGGTCGCCCCCAGCATTTT.

This clonotype has a count of ten or more. The V and J genes are TRBV28 and TRBJ2-7, with a possible D match to TRBD1 (5 bases). Germline assignment: CDR1 MDHEN and CDR2 SYDVKM. Trimming removed 3 bases at V and 3 bases at J, with 18 bases between. The CDR3 sequence is 16 residues long. The CDR3 DNA reads TGTGCCAGCAGTTTCTCGCGAAGGGGAAGGGACTACGAGCAGTACTTC. This codes for CASSFSRRGRDYEQYF. Full variable domain (rest looked up from reference TRBV28 and TRBJ2-7): DVKVTQSSRYLVKRTGEKVFLECVQDMDHENMFWYRQDPGLGLRLIYFSYDVKMKEKGDIPEGYSVSREKKERFSLILESASTNQTSMYLCASSFSRRGRDYEQYFGPGTRLTVT.

The chain links TRBV24-1 to TRBJ2-5; no definite D call. Trimming removed 12 bases at V and 4 bases at J, with 8 bases between. CDR1 is KGHDR, CDR2 SFDVKD, per germline. The CDR3 runs 10 residues. The CDR3 region has the DNA TGTGCCTCCATTTCAGAGACCCAGTACTTC. Amino acids: CASISETQYF.

Ten or more counts support this clonotype. V gene TRBV19 combines with J gene TRBJ2-2, with D possibly matching TRBD2 (5 bases). CDR3 length: 14 residues. Between the trimmed V and J ends, which lost 5 bases and 7 bases, there was a span of 14 bases. CDR1 is LNHDA, CDR2 SQIVND, per germline (reference sequence). CDR3 residues: CASSSGYGLGELFF. The CDR3 DNA reads TGTGCCAGTAGTTCGGGATATGGCCTCGGGGAGCTGTTTTTT.

The V call is TRBV11-2, the J call TRBJ2-7; D possibly uses TRBD1 or TRBD2 (5 bases each). From germline, CDR1 is SGHAT and CDR2 FQNNGV. The CDR3 has 17 residues. The V and J ends lost 4 bases and 0 bases respectively, with 19 bases between them. CDR3 residues: CASSSIRGPLDSYEQYF. The CDR3 DNA follows: TGTGCCAGCAGCTCAATCCGGGGCCCGTTAGACTCCTACGAGCAGTACTTC.

This clonotype was detected ten times or more. This chain uses TRBV19 with TRBJ1-1, with a tentative D call TRBD1 (5 bases). In germline, CDR1 is LNHDA, CDR2 SQIVND (reference sequence). This CDR3 spans 11 amino acids. V was pared by 6 bases and J by 6 bases, with 8 bases between. This CDR3 reads CASRTGAEAFF. DNA of the CDR3: TGTGCCAGTAGAACAGGAGCTGAAGCTTTCTTT. Combining the CDR3 with reference TRBV19 and TRBJ1-1 gives the whole variable domain DGGITQSPKYLFRKEGQNVTLSCEQNLNHDAMYWYRQDPGQGLRLIYYSQIVNDFQKGDIAEGYSVSREKKESFPLTVTSAQKNPTAFYLCASRTGAEAFFGQGTRLTVV.

The chain joins TRBV6-2 or TRBV6-3 to TRBJ1-5; no reliable D call. Germline loops: CDR1 MNHEY, CDR2 SVGEGT. Trimming removed 6 bases from V and 3 bases from J, with 9 bases in between. The CDR3 has 13 residues. The CDR3 sequence is CASRSPNNQPQHF. In DNA, the CDR3 is TGTGCCAGCAGGTCTCCTAACAATCAGCCCCAGCATTTT.

This clonotype was recorded at least ten times. Being one base from a much bigger clone, this may be a read error. This sequence joins TRBV6-5 and TRBJ2-5, with 13 bases that match TRBD2. The germline V gene encodes CDR1 MNHEY and CDR2 SVGAGI. This CDR3 comprises 15 residues. With V trimmed by 4 bases and J by 3 bases, 2 bases remained unmatched. CDR3 residues: CASSFGLAGEETQYF. CDR3 bases: TGTGCCAGCAGTTTTGGACTAGCGGGAGAAGAGACCCAGTACTTC.

This clonotype showed up many times. The rearrangement links TRBV27 to TRBJ1-6; tentative D call: TRBD1 (6 bases). V lost 3 bases to trimming and J lost 10 bases, with 19 bases between them. There are 16 residues in the CDR3. Germline CDR1 MNHEY, CDR2 SMNVEV (reference sequence). CDR3 sequence (DNA): TGTGCCAGCAGTTTTACGACTGCCGGGGGCAGGTCACCCCTCCACTTT. As protein: CASSFTTAGGRSPLHF.

This clonotype came up many times. The J gene is TRBJ2-5, the V gene TRBV20-1, with a possible D match to TRBD2 (6 bases). From germline, CDR1 is DFQATT and CDR2 SNEGSKA (reference sequence). Trimming removed 3 bases from V and 0 bases from J, with 8 bases in between. This CDR3 region has 13 residues. CDR3 DNA sequence: TGCAGTGCTAGTCGGGACTACCAAGAGACCCAGTACTTC. It translates to CSASRDYQETQYF.

There are many counts of this clonotype. V usage is TRBV12-3 or TRBV12-4 and J usage is TRBJ2-5; 8 nucleotides agree with TRBD2. CDR3 length equals 14 residues. The V and J ends lost 6 bases and 5 bases, in that order; junction bases with no gene match: 8. This CDR3 reads CASSPGTRGETQYF. The CDR3, as DNA: TGTGCCAGCAGCCCCGGGACTAGGGGTGAGACCCAGTACTTC.